This T cell receptor beta chain is drawn from a study of blood T cell repertoires in COVID-19. Overall study: PBMCs, B-cell-depleted T cells, or T cells provided the cDNA or gDNA that made up the material.

The V gene lost 0 bases and the J gene lost 6 bases, with 13 bases spanning the gap. The V gene's germline CDR1 is SGHNT and CDR2 YYREEE (reference sequence). The CDR3 has 15 amino acids. Sequencing used immunoSEQ multiplex PCR; TCRdb keeps in-frame clones, though not all of them. The sample includes some 310,000 clones, almost 90% of them seen just once. Sequencing was done on a sample of peripheral blood. This chain connects TRBV5-4 to TRBJ1-5; tentative D call: TRBD1 (6 bases). This receptor was obtained from a woman aged 25-40 years with COVID-19, enrolled during active disease. The CDR3 sequence: CASSLGGAGAQPQHF. CDR3 nucleotide sequence: TGTGCCAGCAGCTTGGGAGGGGCAGGGGCTCAGCCCCAGCATTTT.